A selection of T cell receptor beta chains follows, all from one sample in a study of cytomegalovirus exposure and HLA in healthy donors. Libraries were prepared by immunoSEQ multiplex PCR; TCRdb keeps only in-frame clonotypes and omits some of them. The sample records hundreds of thousands of clones, roughly 87% being singletons. Input material: PBMCs. Receptors were obtained from a young man in good health and CMV-seropositive. Both conserved end residues are part of each CDR3. D genes are given only for firm matches. Clone sizes are given selectively: once, few, many, or a class where the clone is expanded.

13	TRBV10-1	.	TRBJ1-1	.	TGCGCCAGCAGTGGTGGACTGAACACTGAAGCTTTCTTT	CASSGGLNTEAFF
14	TRBV30	.	TRBJ1-3	.	TGTGCCTGGATGGGAGGGGGCTCTGGAAACACCATATATTTT	CAWMGGGSGNTIYF
15	TRBV2	.	TRBJ2-2	TRBD1	TGTGCCAGCAGGGGGGACAGGACGAACACCGGGGAGCTGTTTTTT	CASRGDRTNTGELFF
15	TRBV27	.	TRBJ1-2	TRBD1	TGTGCCAGCAGTTTATACCGGGGACAGAACTATGGCTACACCTTC	CASSLYRGQNYGYTF
18	TRBV19	.	TRBJ1-5	TRBD1	TGTGCCAGTACCCTGGGACAGGGGCGAACTTATAGCAATCAGCCCCAGCATTTT	CASTLGQGRTYSNQPQHF
12	TRBV30	.	TRBJ2-2	.	TGTGCCCGGAATAGGGGAACCGGGGAGCTGTTTTTT	CARNRGTGELFF
15	TRBV11-2	.	TRBJ1-1	.	TGTGCCAGCAGCCCCCCGACGGGGAGGTACACTGAAGCTTTCTTT	CASSPPTGRYTEAFF
15	TRBV28	.	TRBJ1-2	TRBD1	TGTGCCAGCAGTGTCACAGGGGGCGCTGGCTATGGCTACACCTTC	CASSVTGGAGYGYTF
14	TRBV2	.	TRBJ2-1	TRBD1	TGTGCCAGCAGGACGACAGGGGGCTACAATGAGCAGTTCTTC	CASRTTGGYNEQFF
13	TRBV7-2	.	TRBJ2-7	.	TGTGCCAGCAGCTTAAACCCCCGGGCGGGGCAGTACTTC	CASSLNPRAGQYF
12	TRBV30	once	TRBJ1-4	.	TGTGCCTGGAGCCCCTCGGTGGAAAAACTGTTTTTT	CAWSPSVEKLFF
11	TRBV29-1	.	TRBJ1-5	.	TGCAGCGCCCTCATGGGTCAGCCCCAGCATTTT	CSALMGQPQHF
14	TRBV25-1	.	TRBJ1-2	TRBD1	TGTGCCAGCAGTGAGCCGGACAGGTACTATGGCTACACCTTC	CASSEPDRYYGYTF
12	TRBV28	.	TRBJ1-5	.	TGTGCCAGCCAGACCGGCAATCAGCCCCAGCATTTT	CASQTGNQPQHF
16	TRBV5-1	.	TRBJ2-3	TRBD2	TGCGCCAGCAGCTCCCGAGCGGGAGGAATGGGGGATACGCAGTATTTT	CASSSRAGGMGDTQYF
14	TRBV19	.	TRBJ2-1	TRBD2	TGTGCCAGTAGGGATAGCGGGAGGGGACAGGAGCAGTTCTTC	CASRDSGRGQEQFF
14	TRBV9	.	TRBJ2-7	.	TGTGCCAGCAGCCTGGGGGCGGGAGTTGGCGAGCAGTACTTC	CASSLGAGVGEQYF
16	TRBV2	.	TRBJ2-3	.	TGTGCCAGCAGGGCAGGCAGGGGCAGGGGCACAGATACGCAGTATTTT	CASRAGRGRGTDTQYF
14	TRBV6-1	.	TRBJ2-7	TRBD2	TGTGCCAGCACAGTTGCTCACCGGGGGGTCGAGCAGTACTTC	CASTVAHRGVEQYF
13	TRBV5-6	.	TRBJ2-1	.	TGTGCCAGTGGCAGCCCGAGCCGCAATGAGCAGTTCTTC	CASGSPSRNEQFF
13	TRBV10-3	.	TRBJ1-2	.	TGTGCCACACAGACCTACGATCACTATGGCTACACCTTC	CATQTYDHYGYTF
15	TRBV4-3	.	TRBJ2-7	.	TGCGCCAGCAGCCAAGATGGGAGCGGGACATACGAGCAGTACTTC	CASSQDGSGTYEQYF
16	TRBV5-1	once	TRBJ2-1	TRBD2	TGCGCCAGCAGCTTGGGTAGCGGGACCACTGCGGGTGAGCAGTTCTTC	CASSLGSGTTAGEQFF
14	TRBV7-9	.	TRBJ1-1	.	TGTGCCAGCAGCTCGACAGATATGAGCACTGAAGCTTTCTTT	CASSSTDMSTEAFF
14	TRBV2	.	TRBJ2-7	.	TGTGCCAGCACACGGACAGTTTCCTCCTACGAGCAGTACTTC	CASTRTVSSYEQYF
11	TRBV29-1	.	TRBJ2-4	.	TGCAGCGTTGGGGCCAAAAACATTCAGTACTTC	CSVGAKNIQYF
13	TRBV2	.	TRBJ2-1	TRBD2	TGTGCCAGCAGTGGGGAGGGAAAGGGGAAGCAGTTCTTC	CASSGEGKGKQFF
13	TRBV30	.	TRBJ2-3	TRBD2	TGTGCCCGCGGGACTAGCGGAACAGATACGCAGTATTTT	CARGTSGTDTQYF
13	TRBV29-1	.	TRBJ2-7	.	TGCAGCGTTGAGGGCGACGGTCTATACGAGCAGTACTTC	CSVEGDGLYEQYF
15	TRBV5-4	.	TRBJ2-1	.	TGTGCCAGCAGCTTGTTCAGCGGAACCTACAATGAGCAGTTCTTC	CASSLFSGTYNEQFF
14	TRBV4-1	.	TRBJ2-7	TRBD2	TGCGCCAGCAGCCAAGATCCAGCGGGAAACGAGCAGTACTTC	CASSQDPAGNEQYF
14	TRBV5-5	.	TRBJ2-7	.	TGTGCCAGCAGCTTGGCCACAGGCCAGTACGAGCAGTACTTC	CASSLATGQYEQYF
15	TRBV5-1	.	TRBJ1-4	.	TGCGCCAGCAGCTTGAATCCAGCAACTAATGAAAAACTGTTTTTT	CASSLNPATNEKLFF
12	TRBV6-1	.	TRBJ2-1	.	TGTGCCAGCAGCGACTTTCCTCGGGAGCAGTTCTTC	CASSDFPREQFF
16	TRBV15	.	TRBJ2-7	TRBD2	TGTGCCACCAGCAGAGCCCTAGCGGGAGGGCCTTACGAGCAGTACTTC	CATSRALAGGPYEQYF
13	TRBV4-3	.	TRBJ2-3	.	TGCGCCAGCAGCCAAGGTTTGTCAGATACGCAGTATTTT	CASSQGLSDTQYF
15	TRBV28	.	TRBJ1-2	.	TGTGCCAGCAGCTGGGGGGGGCGGTCGGGTTATGGCTACACCTTC	CASSWGGRSGYGYTF
14	TRBV10-3	.	TRBJ1-5	.	TGTGCCATCGGCGGCAGGGAAAACAATCAGCCCCAGCATTTT	CAIGGRENNQPQHF
14	TRBV7-9	.	TRBJ2-7	TRBD1	TGTGCCAGCAGCCCTCCGACAGGGACCTACGAGCAGTACTTC	CASSPPTGTYEQYF
14	TRBV6-1	.	TRBJ1-3	.	TGTGCCAGCAGTGACAGGGATACTGGAAACACCATATATTTT	CASSDRDTGNTIYF
13	TRBV5-6	.	TRBJ1-2	.	TGTGCCAGCAGCTTTGCAGGCGACTATGGCTACACCTTC	CASSFAGDYGYTF
16	TRBV7-9	few	TRBJ2-4	.	TGTGCCAGCAGATCAATAGAAAACCTAGCCAAAAACATTCAGTACTTC	CASRSIENLAKNIQYF
13	TRBV28	.	TRBJ2-7	TRBD1	TGTGCCACCAGACAGGGTGGATCCTACGAGCAGTACTTC	CATRQGGSYEQYF
17	TRBV5-1	.	TRBJ2-1	TRBD2	TGCGCCAGCAGCGTGAACGCGCGGACTAGCTCCTACAATGAGCAGTTCTTC	CASSVNARTSSYNEQFF
14	TRBV9	.	TRBJ1-2	.	TGTGCCAGCAGCCCCCGGGAAGGAGTTTATGGCTACACCTTC	CASSPREGVYGYTF
15	TRBV4-2	.	TRBJ1-5	.	TGTGCCAGCAGCCTCAACGGACCTAGCAATCAGCCCCAGCATTTT	CASSLNGPSNQPQHF
15	TRBV27	.	TRBJ2-3	.	TGTGCCAGCAGTTTAGCGGGAACAGCAGGGGATACGCAGTATTTT	CASSLAGTAGDTQYF
14	TRBV13	.	TRBJ2-2	.	TGTGCCAGCAGCTTAGCTAGACGGACCGGGGAGCTGTTTTTT	CASSLARRTGELFF